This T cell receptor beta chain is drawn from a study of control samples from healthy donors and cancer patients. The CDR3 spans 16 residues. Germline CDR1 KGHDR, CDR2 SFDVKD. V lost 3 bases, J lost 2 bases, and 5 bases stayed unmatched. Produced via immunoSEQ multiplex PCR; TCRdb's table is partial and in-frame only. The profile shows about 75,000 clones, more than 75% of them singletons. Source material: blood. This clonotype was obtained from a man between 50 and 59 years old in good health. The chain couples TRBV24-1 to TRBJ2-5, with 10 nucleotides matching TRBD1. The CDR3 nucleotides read TGTGCCACCAGTGATCGACAGGGGGCAGGACAAGAGACCCAGTACTTC. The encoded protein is CATSDRQGAGQETQYF.